These 27 T cell receptor beta chains came from one sample sequenced in a study of control samples from healthy donors and cancer patients. TCRdb's table, derived via immunoSEQ multiplex PCR, lists solely in-frame clones and lacks some. The data show just over 20,000 clones, roughly 84% seen once. Sequencing used PBMCs. The receptors stem from a man aged 55 to 70 with colorectal cancer.

V and J are TRBV12-5 and TRBJ2-2, with D uncertain. The CDR3 consists of 12 residues. The V end was cut by 3 bases, the J end by 5 bases, with 4 bases between. From germline, CDR1 is LGHNT and CDR2 FRNRAP. CDR3 sequence reads: CASGFSTGELFF. Here the CDR3 DNA reads TGTGCTAGTGGTTTTAGTACCGGGGAGCTGTTTTTT.

The table lists this clone with a few counts. The chain is built from TRBV6-1 and TRBJ2-7; D gene ambiguous. The CDR3 loop spans 15 amino acids. V gave up 3 bases and J gave up 0 bases, with 12 bases separating them. Germline CDR1 and CDR2: MNHNS and SASEGT. CDR3 DNA: TGTGCCAGCAGTGACCCCCAGCGCAGCTCCTACGAGCAGTACGTC. Protein sequence: CASSDPQRSSYEQYV.

The V and J genes are TRBV5-4 and TRBJ2-3; perhaps TRBD1 as D (5 bases). With 4 bases removed from V and 4 bases from J, the gap between germline ends came to 10 bases. CDR3 length: 13 amino acids. Germline V gene lookup returns CDR1 SGHNT and CDR2 YYREEE (reference sequence). In nucleotides, the CDR3 is TGTGCCAGCAGCATAAAACAGGCAGATACGCAGTATTTT. This encodes CASSIKQADTQYF.

The chain uses TRBV19 and TRBJ2-1; the match to TRBD2 covers 13 bases. Trimming removed 4 bases from V and 10 bases from J; junction bases left unmatched: 7. CDR3 length: 15 amino acids. From germline, CDR1 is LNHDA and CDR2 SQIVND (reference sequence). CDR3 sequence (DNA): TGTGCCAGTAGTACTAAATCGGGACTAGCGGGGGAGCAGTTCTTC. Translation gives CASSTKSGLAGEQFF.

The chain has TRBV4-3 and TRBJ2-3; 11 nucleotides line up with TRBD2. The germline V gene encodes CDR1 LGHNA and CDR2 YSLEER. V lost 0 bases, J lost 6 bases, and 5 bases stayed unmatched. CDR3 length: 16 amino acids. The CDR3 protein is CASSQDLAGGSDTQYF. The DNA for the CDR3 is TGCGCCAGCAGCCAAGATCTAGCGGGGGGTAGTGATACGCAGTATTTT.

This clone was seen once. This chain uses TRBV5-1 with TRBJ1-2; possibly TRBD1 for D (6 bases). The CDR3 loop spans 14 amino acids. Germline-derived CDR1 and CDR2 are SGHRS and YFSETQ. Trimming pared 4 bases from V and 0 bases from J, leaving 10 bases between. CDR3 residues: CASSRDTSNYGYTF. The CDR3 DNA is TGCGCCAGCAGCCGGGACACTTCTAACTATGGCTACACCTTC.

The chain is built from TRBV5-1 and TRBJ2-6; D uncertain. Germline lookup yields CDR1 SGHRS and CDR2 YFSETQ. The CDR3 length is 15 residues. V was pared by 0 bases and J by 1 base, with 5 bases between. The CDR3 protein is CASSLDISGANVLTF. CDR3 DNA sequence: TGCGCCAGCAGCTTGGACATTTCTGGGGCCAACGTCCTGACTTTC.

The chain couples TRBV19 to TRBJ2-2; 10 bases match TRBD1. The junction had 5 bases not matched to a gene; V was cut back by 5 bases and J by 5 bases. There are 15 residues in the CDR3. In germline, CDR1 is LNHDA, CDR2 SQIVND (reference sequence). CDR3 in DNA: TGTGCCAGTAGTCCGTGGACAGGGGGGACCGGGGAGCTGTTTTTT. As protein: CASSPWTGGTGELFF.

This rearrangement joins TRBV7-9 to TRBJ2-1; no clear D. The CDR3 covers 12 residues. Between the trimmed V and J ends, which lost 1 base and 5 bases, there was a span of 3 bases. CDR1 is SEHNR, CDR2 FQNEAQ, per germline (reference sequence). CDR3 coding DNA: TGTGCCAGCAGCTTAGTAGACAATGAGCAGTTCTTC. This gives the protein CASSLVDNEQFF.

There are a few counts of this clone. The V and J genes are TRBV6-5 and TRBJ1-2, with 8 bases lining up with TRBD1. The CDR3 totals 12 residues. V trimming: 5 bases; J trimming: 9 bases; junction bases outside the gene matches: 5. Germline values: CDR1 MNHEY, CDR2 SVGAGI. Here the CDR3 reads CASSKDRERYTF. CDR3 in DNA: TGTGCCAGCAGTAAGGACAGGGAACGCTACACCTTC.

The chain has TRBV24-1 and TRBJ1-5; no clear D. The CDR3 extends over 14 amino acids. With 5 bases removed from V and 13 bases from J, the gap between germline ends came to 20 bases. Germline loops: CDR1 KGHDR, CDR2 SFDVKD. The chain's CDR3 is CATSAPGRAATQHF. CDR3 DNA: TGTGCCACCAGTGCCCCCGGGAGGGCAGCGACACAGCATTTT.

The chain carries TRBV6-5 and TRBJ1-1, with D possibly matching TRBD1 (6 bases). There are 11 residues in the CDR3. The germline V gene encodes CDR1 MNHEY and CDR2 SVGAGI. Between the trimmed V and J ends, which lost 3 bases and 9 bases, there was a span of 8 bases. The CDR3 here is CASSYGGQAFF. The CDR3 DNA follows: TGTGCCAGCAGTTATGGGGGCCAAGCTTTCTTT.

The V call is TRBV7-9, the J call TRBJ2-1; D might be TRBD2 (5 bases). This CDR3 spans 15 amino acids. Germline V lookup: CDR1 SEHNR, CDR2 FQNEAQ (reference sequence). The V end was cut by 5 bases, the J end by 2 bases, with 13 bases between. This chain's CDR3 is CASSEFSTTYNEQFF. The CDR3 nucleotides read TGTGCCAGCAGCGAATTCTCGACTACCTACAATGAGCAGTTCTTC. Supplemented by reference TRBV7-9 and TRBJ2-1, the full variable domain reads DTGVSQNPRHKITKRGQNVTFRCDPISEHNRLYWYRQTLGQGPEFLTYFQNEAQLEKSRLLSDRFSAERPKGSFSTLEIQRTEQGDSAMYLCASSEFSTTYNEQFFGPGTRLTVL.

The chain has TRBV6-6 and TRBJ2-6; TRBD1 is a possible D gene (5 bases). CDR3 length: 15 residues. Trimming took off 5 bases at V and 3 bases at J, with 11 bases between the two ends. Germline V gives CDR1 MNHNY, CDR2 SVGAGI (reference sequence). CDR3: CASSLQVGGANVLTF. CDR3 in DNA: TGTGCCAGCAGTCTACAGGTTGGTGGGGCCAACGTCCTGACTTTC.

This clone was recorded a few times. The chain recombines TRBV10-2 with TRBJ2-3; 10 bases agree with TRBD1. The CDR3 is 17 amino acids. V lost 3 bases and J lost 2; bases outside the gene matches: 8. CDR1 and CDR2 (germline): WSHSY, SAAADI. Written as DNA, the CDR3 is TGCGCCAGCAGTGACGGCCGGGGACAGGGGTACACAGATACGCAGTATTTT. Translated: CASSDGRGQGYTDTQYF.

This chain joins TRBV6-2 or TRBV6-3 and TRBJ1-4; D remains unclear. Germline V gene sequence: CDR1 MNHEY, CDR2 SVGEGT. This CDR3 contains 17 residues. V lost 2 bases and J lost 4, with 17 bases in between. The DNA for the CDR3 is TGTGCCAGCAGTTACCGCCAGGTGGGGAGTCTTAATGAAAAACTGTTTTTT. This codes for CASSYRQVGSLNEKLFF.

A single count supports this clone. The rearrangement uses TRBV5-1 and TRBJ2-1, with 8 positions matching TRBD2. The CDR3 contains 15 residues. J gave up 4 bases and V 4 bases, and 7 bases lay outside the gene matches. From germline, CDR1 is SGHRS and CDR2 YFSETQ. CDR3 amino acids: CASSPIAGRYNEQFF. For the CDR3, the DNA is TGCGCCAGCAGCCCCATAGCGGGGCGGTACAATGAGCAGTTCTTC.

This chain uses TRBV6-6 with TRBJ2-1; maybe TRBD2 (7 bases). Germline lookup yields CDR1 MNHNY and CDR2 SVGAGI (reference sequence). With 5 bases removed from V and 8 bases from J, the gap between germline ends came to 25 bases. The CDR3 has 17 amino acids. In DNA form, the CDR3 reads TGTGCCAGCAGTCTCTTGGGGGGGCGGACACTTTGGGATGAGCAGTTCTTC. Its protein product is CASSLLGGRTLWDEQFF.

For the CDR3, the DNA is TGTGCCAGCAGGGCATTTAGCAATCAGCCCCAGCATTTT. Amino acids: CASRAFSNQPQHF. The chain is built from TRBV27 and TRBJ1-5; D call uncertain. Trimming took off 6 bases at V and 0 bases at J, with 6 bases between the two ends. The CDR3 is made up of 13 amino acids. Germline V gene lookup returns CDR1 MNHEY and CDR2 SMNVEV (reference sequence).

The chain carries TRBV29-1 and TRBJ2-5, with 15 bases matching TRBD2. The germline gives CDR1 SQVTM, CDR2 ANQGSEA. Trimming took 3 bases from V and 2 from J; bases not matched to a gene: 4. The CDR3 consists of 16 residues. The CDR3 loop is CSVEGLAGGYQETQYF. Written as DNA, the CDR3 is TGCAGCGTTGAGGGACTAGCGGGGGGTTATCAAGAGACCCAGTACTTC.

This chain links TRBV18 with TRBJ1-2; the match to TRBD1 covers 7 bases. Losses at the gene ends were 3 bases for V and 6 bases for J; bases not matched to a gene: 4. CDR3 size: 13 residues. The germline gives CDR1 KGHSH, CDR2 LQKENI. This CDR3 reads CASSPARGDGYTF. The CDR3 nucleotides are TGTGCCAGCTCACCGGCCAGGGGGGATGGCTACACCTTC.

The rearrangement uses TRBV2 and TRBJ2-1; TRBD1 matches 7 bases. V shed 6 bases and J 5 bases; nucleotides not matched to a gene: 7. The CDR3 has 14 residues. The germline V gene has CDR1 SNHLY and CDR2 FYNNEI. CDR3: CASSRQGVDNEQFF. CDR3 nucleotides: TGTGCCAGCAGCCGACAGGGCGTGGACAATGAGCAGTTCTTC.

Only one count was recorded for this clone. J is TRBJ1-2 and V is TRBV19, with D perhaps TRBD1 (5 bases). CDR1 is LNHDA, CDR2 SQIVND, per germline (reference sequence). V lost 6 bases and J lost 8, with 13 bases in between. This CDR3 has 12 amino acids. This CDR3 is CASRGGGRGYTF. In DNA form, the CDR3 reads TGTGCCAGTAGGGGGGGAGGAAGAGGCTACACCTTC.

The chain combines TRBV3-1 (or the pseudogene TRBV3-2) with TRBJ2-3; 8 nucleotides match TRBD2. The V gene end was trimmed by 7 bases and the J gene end by 0 bases; junction bases not matched to a gene: 6. CDR1 LGHDT and CDR2 YNNKEL come from the germline V gene (reference sequence). The CDR3 loop spans 15 amino acids. In DNA form, the CDR3 reads TGTGCCAGCACCTTGGGCGGGGGGAGCACAGATACGCAGTATTTT. Protein: CASTLGGGSTDTQYF.

This clone qualifies as medium-sized. V gene TRBV27 combines with J gene TRBJ1-5; a possible D gene is TRBD1 (5 bases). This CDR3 spans 14 amino acids. CDR1 is MNHEY and CDR2 is SMNVEV in the germline V gene (reference sequence). Trimming removed 0 bases from V and 6 bases from J, with 9 bases in between. CDR3 sequence reads: CASSLSAGIQPQHF. CDR3 DNA: TGTGCCAGCAGTTTATCAGCAGGGATTCAGCCCCAGCATTTT.

This sequence joins TRBV2 and TRBJ2-2; D remains ambiguous. The CDR3 is made up of 12 amino acids. The ends were cut back, 6 bases at V and 6 bases at J, with 8 bases in the middle. Germline lookup yields CDR1 SNHLY and CDR2 FYNNEI. The CDR3 DNA is TGTGCCAGCAGCGTAGAAGCCGGGGAGCTGTTTTTT. Amino acid sequence: CASSVEAGELFF.

The genes are TRBV30 and TRBJ2-2, with D uncertain. Germline V gene data show CDR1 as GTSNPN and CDR2 as SVGIG (reference sequence). The CDR3 has 14 residues. Trimming removed 3 bases at V and 4 bases at J, with 12 bases between. The CDR3 here is CAWRVGRFTGELFF. The CDR3 nucleotides read TGTGCCTGGAGGGTAGGACGCTTCACCGGGGAGCTGTTTTTT.